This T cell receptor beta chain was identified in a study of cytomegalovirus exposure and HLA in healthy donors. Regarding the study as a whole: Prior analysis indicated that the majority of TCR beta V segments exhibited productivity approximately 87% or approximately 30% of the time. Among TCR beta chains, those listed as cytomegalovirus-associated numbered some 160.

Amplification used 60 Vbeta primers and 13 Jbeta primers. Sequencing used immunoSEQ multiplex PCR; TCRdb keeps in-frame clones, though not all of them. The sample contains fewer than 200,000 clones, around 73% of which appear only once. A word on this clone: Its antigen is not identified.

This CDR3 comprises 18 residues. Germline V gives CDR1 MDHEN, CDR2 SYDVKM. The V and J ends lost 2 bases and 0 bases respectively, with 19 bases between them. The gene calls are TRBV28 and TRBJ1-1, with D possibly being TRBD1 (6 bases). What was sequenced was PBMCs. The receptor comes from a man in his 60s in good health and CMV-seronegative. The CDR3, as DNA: TGTGCCAGCAGTTTAGACCCCATAGGGGGGGCTATGAACACTGAAGCTTTCTTT. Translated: CASSLDPIGGAMNTEAFF.